This T cell receptor (beta chain) derives from a study of blood T cell repertoires in COVID-19. Profiling relied on immunoSEQ multiplex PCR, and the TCRdb table lists in-frame clones only, not all of them. Of some 87,000 clones in the sample, under 80% were seen once. This CDR3 is built from 16 residues. V lost 5 bases and J 2 bases, leaving 19 bases between the germline ends. Germline loops: CDR1 MRHNA, CDR2 SNTAGT. This TCR was sampled from a woman of 80 years or more with active or convalescent COVID-19. The chain has TRBV6-4 and TRBJ2-7; maybe TRBD2 (6 bases). What was sequenced was peripheral blood. The chain's CDR3 is CASSPVGTFTTYEQYF. The CDR3 DNA reads TGTGCCAGCAGTCCCGTTGGGACTTTCACCACCTACGAGCAGTACTTC.